The 21 T cell receptor beta chains below come from one sample, sequenced in a study of T cell responses to AZD1222 COVID-19 vaccine. Only in-frame clones appear in the TCRdb table, and some are missing; sequencing was by immunoSEQ multiplex PCR. The data contain about 260,000 clones, approximately 93% of them seen just once; the ten biggest clones take up 0.55%. Sequenced material: peripheral blood, taken on day 0 of AZD1222 vaccination. The receptors here all came from an adult in good health.

This chain links TRBV6-2 or TRBV6-3 with TRBJ2-1; D assignment may be TRBD1 or TRBD2 (6 bases each). Germline V lookup: CDR1 MNHEY, CDR2 SVGEGT. Trimming took 6 bases from V and 0 from J, leaving 15 bases between them. The CDR3 has 16 amino acids. In DNA, the CDR3 is TGTGCCAGCAGCCCGTGGGGGGCTGGCTCCTACAATGAGCAGTTCTTC. Its protein product is CASSPWGAGSYNEQFF.

The gene calls are TRBV2 and TRBJ1-6; no clear D. Germline-derived CDR1 and CDR2 are SNHLY and FYNNEI. The CDR3 spans 16 residues. The V end lost 8 bases, the J end lost 0 bases, and 14 bases lay between the germline ends. This CDR3 is CASQEMNGSYNSPLHF. DNA of the CDR3: TGTGCCAGCCAAGAGATGAATGGCTCCTATAATTCACCCCTCCACTTT. Based on the CDR3 plus reference TRBV2 and TRBJ1-6, the full variable domain is EPEVTQTPSHQVTQMGQEVILRCVPISNHLYFYWYRQILGQKVEFLVSFYNNEISEKSEIFDDQFSVERPDGSNFTLKIRSTKLEDSAMYFCASQEMNGSYNSPLHFGNGTRLTVT.

This clone has only one observation. The genes are TRBV6-5 and TRBJ2-7, with D uncertain. Germline V gives CDR1 MNHEY, CDR2 SVGAGI. The CDR3 has 13 amino acids. V lost 0 bases and J 2 bases, leaving 5 bases between the germline ends. CDR3 residues: CASSYSRAYEQYF. The CDR3 DNA follows: TGTGCCAGCAGTTACTCCCGGGCCTACGAGCAGTACTTC.

This chain links TRBV2 with TRBJ2-1; 9 bases fit TRBD1. CDR3 length equals 14 residues. With V trimmed by 7 bases and J by 6 bases, 7 bases remained unmatched. The V gene's germline CDR1 is SNHLY and CDR2 FYNNEI. The chain's CDR3 is CASTGQGAFNEQFF. The CDR3 bases are TGTGCCAGCACGGGACAGGGAGCTTTCAATGAGCAGTTCTTC.

This chain joins TRBV7-9 and TRBJ1-2; no reliable D call. Germline V CDR1 and CDR2: SEHNR, FQNEAQ (reference sequence). The CDR3 has 10 residues. V was cut by 1 base and J by 8 bases, with 2 bases left in between. The CDR3 DNA is TGTGCCAGCAGCTTAGAGGGCTACACCTTC. Translated, it gives CASSLEGYTF. Together with reference TRBV7-9 and TRBJ1-2, the CDR3 gives the full variable domain: DTGVSQNPRHKITKRGQNVTFRCDPISEHNRLYWYRQTLGQGPEFLTYFQNEAQLEKSRLLSDRFSAERPKGSFSTLEIQRTEQGDSAMYLCASSLEGYTFGSGTRLTVV.

The chain joins TRBV7-9 to TRBJ2-5; tentatively, D is TRBD1 (6 bases). The CDR3 has 16 amino acids. Germline V gives CDR1 SEHNR, CDR2 FQNEAQ (reference sequence). Trimming shortened V by 7 bases and J by 1 base, and 19 bases separated the two germline ends. The CDR3 loop is CASIRQEKNSQETQYF. CDR3 coding DNA: TGTGCCAGCATCCGACAGGAGAAGAACTCCCAAGAGACCCAGTACTTC. Filled out from reference TRBV7-9 and TRBJ2-5, the complete variable domain reads DTGVSQNPRHKITKRGQNVTFRCDPISEHNRLYWYRQTLGQGPEFLTYFQNEAQLEKSRLLSDRFSAERPKGSFSTLEIQRTEQGDSAMYLCASIRQEKNSQETQYFGPGTRLLVL.

This chain connects TRBV12-3 or TRBV12-4 to TRBJ2-7; D uncertain. V dropped 3 bases and J dropped 3 bases, with 9 bases sitting between them. The CDR3 is 13 residues long. CDR3 sequence (DNA): TGTGCCAGCAGTTTGGGCCGCGGCTACGAGCAGTACTTC. Translating gives CASSLGRGYEQYF.

The chain has TRBV28 and TRBJ2-7, with D perhaps being TRBD1 or TRBD2 (6 bases each). V lost 2 bases and J lost 1, with 15 bases in between. Germline CDR1 is MDHEN and CDR2 is SYDVKM. This CDR3 is built from 16 residues. The CDR3 bases are TGTGCCAGCAGTTTAGGAGGGGGGCCCCGTTCCTACGAGCAGTACTTC. Its translation is CASSLGGGPRSYEQYF.

In this sample, this clone turned up once. This chain connects TRBV29-1 to TRBJ1-1; D is ambiguous. The CDR3 covers 11 residues. In germline, CDR1 is SQVTM, CDR2 ANQGSEA. V lost 0 bases and J lost 7, with 6 bases in between. The CDR3 is CSVEEPVEAFF. The CDR3 nucleotides are TGCAGCGTTGAAGAACCGGTTGAAGCTTTCTTT.

The rearrangement uses TRBV2 and TRBJ1-5; 9 bases line up with TRBD1. Germline lookup yields CDR1 SNHLY and CDR2 FYNNEI. Trimming at V came to 6 bases and at J to 5 bases, leaving 5 bases not matched to a gene. The CDR3 runs 14 residues. CDR3 in amino acids: CASRPRTGDQPQHF. The DNA of the CDR3 is TGTGCCAGCAGACCGCGGACAGGGGATCAGCCCCAGCATTTT.

The chain recombines TRBV28 with TRBJ1-4; D might be TRBD1 (6 bases). This CDR3 is 15 amino acids long. The germline CDR1 and CDR2 sequences are MDHEN and SYDVKM. The V end was cut by 5 bases, the J end by 4 bases, with 14 bases between. In nucleotides, the CDR3 is TGTGCCAGCAGTACCCCCGGGACACGTAATGAAAAACTGTTTTTT. Its protein product is CASSTPGTRNEKLFF.

The chain couples TRBV28 to TRBJ1-2; no clear D gene. CDR3 length equals 12 residues. Germline-derived CDR1 and CDR2 are MDHEN and SYDVKM. The ends were cut back, 1 base at V and 7 bases at J, with 7 bases in the middle. CDR3 in DNA: TGTGCCAGCAGTTTATCCAGATTTGGCTACACCTTC. Its translation: CASSLSRFGYTF.

The CDR3 nucleotides are TGTGCCAGCAGTGACCACACTAGGGTAGTAGATACGCAGTATTTT. Its translation: CASSDHTRVVDTQYF. The chain recombines TRBV25-1 with TRBJ2-3; perhaps TRBD2 as D (5 bases). The V end lost 3 bases, the J end lost 5 bases, and 15 bases lay between the germline ends. Per germline, CDR1 MGHDK and CDR2 SYGVNS. CDR3 length equals 15 residues.

The rearrangement joins TRBV28 to TRBJ2-2; tentative D call: TRBD2 (6 bases). Germline assignment: CDR1 MDHEN and CDR2 SYDVKM. Trimming pared 8 bases from V and 4 bases from J, leaving 14 bases between. The length of the CDR3 is 14 residues. CDR3 residues: CASYLGGSTGELFF. The CDR3 DNA sequence: TGTGCCAGCTACCTGGGGGGAAGCACCGGGGAGCTGTTTTTT.

This sequence joins TRBV28 and TRBJ1-2, with D perhaps matching TRBD1 (5 bases). CDR1 is MDHEN, CDR2 SYDVKM, per germline. CDR3 length equals 13 residues. Trimming removed 8 bases at V and 3 bases at J, with 13 bases between. The CDR3 loop reads CASERSRDYGYTF. The CDR3 DNA reads TGTGCCAGCGAGAGGAGCAGGGACTATGGCTACACCTTC.

The chain links TRBV7-9 to TRBJ1-4; no definite D call. The CDR3 has 12 residues. CDR1 SEHNR and CDR2 FQNEAQ come from the germline V gene (reference sequence). Trimming stripped 5 bases from V and 8 bases from J, with 9 bases between. The CDR3 is CASSPVLEKLFF. The CDR3 DNA follows: TGTGCCAGCAGCCCCGTTCTGGAAAAACTGTTTTTT.

This chain connects TRBV5-1 to TRBJ2-1, with 7 bases aligning to TRBD2. CDR3 length: 14 amino acids. With 0 bases clipped from V and 13 bases from J, the junction kept 10 bases outside the gene matches. Germline loops: CDR1 SGHRS, CDR2 YFSETQ. The CDR3 DNA is TGCGCCAGCAGCTTGGAGGGTAGCGGGCCTCCACAGTTCTTC. It translates to CASSLEGSGPPQFF.

Comment on this clone: The same CDR3 also results from other DNA sequences found in this sample. The chain employs TRBV25-1 and TRBJ2-2; D is tentatively TRBD1 or TRBD2 (5 bases each). Trimming shortened V by 4 bases and J by 5 bases, and 11 bases separated the two germline ends. In germline, CDR1 is MGHDK, CDR2 SYGVNS. There are 14 residues in the CDR3. This CDR3 is CASSGQGDTGELFF. In nucleotides, the CDR3 is TGTGCCAGCAGTGGCCAGGGAGATACCGGGGAGCTGTTTTTT.

This sequence joins TRBV19 and TRBJ1-6, with 7 bases matching TRBD1. Losses at the gene ends were 6 bases for V and 7 bases for J; bases not matched to a gene: 9. The CDR3 length is 15 residues. Per germline, CDR1 LNHDA and CDR2 SQIVND (reference sequence). CDR3 nucleotide sequence: TGTGCCAGTAGGGTCGGGACAGAGGTCAATTCACCCCTCCACTTT. It yields the protein CASRVGTEVNSPLHF.

The rearrangement joins TRBV6-5 to TRBJ2-5; tentatively, D is TRBD2 (5 bases). The V end was cut by 7 bases, the J end by 1 base, with 13 bases between. Per germline, CDR1 MNHEY and CDR2 SVGAGI. The CDR3 extends over 14 amino acids. CDR3 in DNA: TGTGCCAGCACCCCCTGGGCGGGCCAAGAGACCCAGTACTTC. Protein: CASTPWAGQETQYF.

The rearrangement uses TRBV28 and TRBJ2-2, with TRBD2 identical over 7 bases. The CDR3 contains 15 residues. J gave up 5 bases and V 7 bases, and 10 bases lay outside the gene matches. Germline-derived CDR1 and CDR2 are MDHEN and SYDVKM. The DNA of the CDR3 is TGTGCCAGCACCCGTCGGGGGGATCGGACCGGGGAGCTGTTTTTT. The encoded protein is CASTRRGDRTGELFF.